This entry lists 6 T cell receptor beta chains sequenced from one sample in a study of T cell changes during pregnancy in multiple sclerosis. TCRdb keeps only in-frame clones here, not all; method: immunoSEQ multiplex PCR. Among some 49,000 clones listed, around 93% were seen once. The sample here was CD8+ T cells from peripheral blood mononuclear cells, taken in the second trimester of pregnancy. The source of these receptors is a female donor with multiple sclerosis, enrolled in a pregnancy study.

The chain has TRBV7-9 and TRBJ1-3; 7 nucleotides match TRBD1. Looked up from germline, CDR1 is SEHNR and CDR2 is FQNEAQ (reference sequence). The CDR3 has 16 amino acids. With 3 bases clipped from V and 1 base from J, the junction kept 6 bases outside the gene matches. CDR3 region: CASSLSRRGSGNTIYF. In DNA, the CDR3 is TGTGCCAGCAGCTTGTCCCGCAGGGGGTCTGGAAACACCATATATTTT.

The CDR3 DNA reads as TGTGCCAGCAGCTTGGAACAGGGGGTCACTGAAGCTTTCTTT. Translating gives CASSLEQGVTEAFF. The V and J genes are TRBV5-4 and TRBJ1-1; 8 positions match TRBD1. From germline, CDR1 is SGHNT and CDR2 YYREEE (reference sequence). The CDR3 spans 14 residues. Trimming removed 0 bases from V and 4 bases from J; junction bases left unmatched: 2. Full variable domain (outside the CDR3, taken from reference TRBV5-4 and TRBJ1-1): ETGVTQSPTHLIKTRGQQVTLRCSSQSGHNTVSWYQQALGQGPQFIFQYYREEENGRGNFPPRFSGLQFPNYSSELNVNALELDDSALYLCASSLEQGVTEAFFGQGTRLTVV.

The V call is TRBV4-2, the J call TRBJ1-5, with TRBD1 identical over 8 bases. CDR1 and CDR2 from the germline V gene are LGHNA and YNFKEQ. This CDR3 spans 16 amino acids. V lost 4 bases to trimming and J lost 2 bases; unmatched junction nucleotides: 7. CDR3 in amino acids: CASSLIQGAGNQPQHF. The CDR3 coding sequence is TGTGCCAGCAGCCTCATCCAGGGGGCTGGCAATCAGCCCCAGCATTTT.

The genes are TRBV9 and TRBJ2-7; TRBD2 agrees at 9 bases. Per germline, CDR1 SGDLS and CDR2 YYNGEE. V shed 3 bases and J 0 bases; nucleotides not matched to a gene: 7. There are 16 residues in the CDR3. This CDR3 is CASSGSGGGASYEQYF. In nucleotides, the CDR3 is TGTGCCAGCAGCGGCTCAGGCGGGGGGGCCTCCTACGAGCAGTACTTC.

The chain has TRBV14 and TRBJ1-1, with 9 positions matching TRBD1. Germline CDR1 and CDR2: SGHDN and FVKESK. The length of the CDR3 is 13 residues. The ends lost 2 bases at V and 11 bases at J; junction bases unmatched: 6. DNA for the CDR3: TGTGCCAGCAGCCAACTCACAGGGGGCGAGGCTTTCTTT. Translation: CASSQLTGGEAFF. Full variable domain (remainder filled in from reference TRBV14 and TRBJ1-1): EAGVTQFPSHSVIEKGQTVTLRCDPISGHDNLYWYRRVMGKEIKFLLHFVKESKQDESGMPNNRFLAERTGGTYSTLKVQPAELEDSGVYFCASSQLTGGEAFFGQGTRLTVV.

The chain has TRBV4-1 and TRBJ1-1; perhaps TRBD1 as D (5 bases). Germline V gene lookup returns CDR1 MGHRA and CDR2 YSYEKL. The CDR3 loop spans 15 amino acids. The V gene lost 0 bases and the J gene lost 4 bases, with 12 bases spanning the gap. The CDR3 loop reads CASSQDSSGGTEAFF. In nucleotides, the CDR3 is TGCGCCAGCAGCCAAGATTCGTCGGGGGGCACTGAAGCTTTCTTT.